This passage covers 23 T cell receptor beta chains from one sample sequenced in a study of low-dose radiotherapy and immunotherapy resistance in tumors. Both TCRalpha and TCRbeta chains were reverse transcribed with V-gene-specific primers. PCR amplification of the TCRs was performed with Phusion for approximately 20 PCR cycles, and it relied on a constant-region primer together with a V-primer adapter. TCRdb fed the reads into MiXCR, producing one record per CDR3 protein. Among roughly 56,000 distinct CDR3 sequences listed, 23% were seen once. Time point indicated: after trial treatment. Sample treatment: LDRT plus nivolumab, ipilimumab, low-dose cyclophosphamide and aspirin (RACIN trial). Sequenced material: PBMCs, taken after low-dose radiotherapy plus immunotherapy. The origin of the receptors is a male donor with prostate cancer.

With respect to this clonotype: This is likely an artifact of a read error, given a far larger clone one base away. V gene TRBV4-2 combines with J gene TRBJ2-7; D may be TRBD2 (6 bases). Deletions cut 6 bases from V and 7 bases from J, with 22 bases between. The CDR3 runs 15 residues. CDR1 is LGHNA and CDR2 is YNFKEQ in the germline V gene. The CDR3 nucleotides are TGTGCCAGCAGTCCCGCGGGGCACTCCTACAATGAGCAGTACTTC. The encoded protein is CASSPAGHSYNEQYF.

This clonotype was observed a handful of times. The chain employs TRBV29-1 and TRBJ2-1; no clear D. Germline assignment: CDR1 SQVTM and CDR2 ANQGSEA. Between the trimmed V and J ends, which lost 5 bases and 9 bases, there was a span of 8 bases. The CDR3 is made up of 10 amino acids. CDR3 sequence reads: CSVSHGEQFF. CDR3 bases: TGCAGCGTTTCACATGGTGAGCAGTTCTTC.

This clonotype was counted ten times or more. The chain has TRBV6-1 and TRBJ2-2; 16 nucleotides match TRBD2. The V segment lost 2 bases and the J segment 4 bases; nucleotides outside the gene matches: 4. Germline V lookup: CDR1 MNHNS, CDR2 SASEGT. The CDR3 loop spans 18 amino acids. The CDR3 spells CASSERGTSGRATGELFF. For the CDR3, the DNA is TGTGCCAGCAGTGAAAGAGGGACTAGCGGGAGGGCCACCGGGGAGCTGTTTTTT.

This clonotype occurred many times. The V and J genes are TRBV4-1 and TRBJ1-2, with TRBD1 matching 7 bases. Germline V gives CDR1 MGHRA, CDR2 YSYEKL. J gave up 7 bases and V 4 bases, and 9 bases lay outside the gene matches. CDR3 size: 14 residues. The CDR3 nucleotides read TGCGCCAGCAGCCCGCCTGACAGGGCAAGTGGCTACACCTTC. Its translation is CASSPPDRASGYTF.

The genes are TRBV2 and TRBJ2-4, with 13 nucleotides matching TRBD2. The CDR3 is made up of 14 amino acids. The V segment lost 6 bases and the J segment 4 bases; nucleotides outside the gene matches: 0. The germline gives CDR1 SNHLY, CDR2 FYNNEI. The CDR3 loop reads CASRGLAGKNIQYF. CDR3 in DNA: TGTGCCAGCAGGGGACTAGCGGGGAAAAACATTCAGTACTTC.

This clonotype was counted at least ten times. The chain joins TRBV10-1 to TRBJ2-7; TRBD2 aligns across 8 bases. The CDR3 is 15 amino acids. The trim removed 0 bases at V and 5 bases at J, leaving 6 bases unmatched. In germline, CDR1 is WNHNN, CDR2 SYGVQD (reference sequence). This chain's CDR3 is CASSESGSGSDEQYF. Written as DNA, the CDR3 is TGCGCCAGCAGTGAGTCGGGCAGCGGGAGTGACGAGCAGTACTTC.

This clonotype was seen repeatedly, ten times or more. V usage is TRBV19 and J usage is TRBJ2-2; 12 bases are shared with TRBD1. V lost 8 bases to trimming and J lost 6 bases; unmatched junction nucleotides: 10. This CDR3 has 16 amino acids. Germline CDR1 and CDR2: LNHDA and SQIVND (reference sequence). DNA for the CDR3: TGTGCCAGTCGTCGTGGGGGACAGGGGGCGGCCGGGGAGCTGTTTTTT. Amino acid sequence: CASRRGGQGAAGELFF.

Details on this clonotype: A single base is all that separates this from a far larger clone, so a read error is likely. CDR3: CASSPGRGYEQYF. The CDR3 DNA follows: TGTGCCAGCAGTCCGGGACGGGGCTACGAGCAGTACTTC. This chain uses TRBV27 with TRBJ2-7; the D gene could be TRBD1 or TRBD2 (5 bases each). Germline V lookup: CDR1 MNHEY, CDR2 SMNVEV (reference sequence). CDR3 length: 13 amino acids. V dropped 5 bases and J dropped 3 bases, with 11 bases sitting between them.

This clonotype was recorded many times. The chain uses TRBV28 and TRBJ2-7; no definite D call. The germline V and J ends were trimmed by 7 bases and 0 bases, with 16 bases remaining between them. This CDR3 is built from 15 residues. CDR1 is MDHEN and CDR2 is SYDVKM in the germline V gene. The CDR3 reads CASILIRTLSYEQYF. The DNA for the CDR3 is TGTGCCAGCATTTTGATAAGAACCCTCTCCTACGAGCAGTACTTC.

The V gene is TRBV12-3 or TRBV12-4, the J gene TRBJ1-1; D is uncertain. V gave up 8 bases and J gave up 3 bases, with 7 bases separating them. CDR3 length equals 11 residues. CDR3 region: CASVRDTEAFF. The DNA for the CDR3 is TGTGCCAGCGTCCGGGACACTGAAGCTTTCTTT.

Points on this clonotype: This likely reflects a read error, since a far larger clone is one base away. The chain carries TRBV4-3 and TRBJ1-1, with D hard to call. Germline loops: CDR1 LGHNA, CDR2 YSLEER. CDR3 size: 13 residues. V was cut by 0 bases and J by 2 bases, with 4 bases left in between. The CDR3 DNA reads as TGCGCCAGCAGCCAAGAAGTAAACACTGAAGCTTTCTTT. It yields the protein CASSQEVNTEAFF.

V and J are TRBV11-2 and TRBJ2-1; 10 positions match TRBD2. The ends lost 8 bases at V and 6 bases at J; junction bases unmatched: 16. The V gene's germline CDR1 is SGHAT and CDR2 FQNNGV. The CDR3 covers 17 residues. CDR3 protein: CASGRDGASGSGNEQFF. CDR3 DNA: TGTGCCAGCGGTCGGGATGGGGCTAGCGGGAGTGGCAATGAGCAGTTCTTC. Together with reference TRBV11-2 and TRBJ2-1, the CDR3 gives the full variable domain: EAGVAQSPRYKIIEKRQSVAFWCNPISGHATLYWYQQILGQGPKLLIQFQNNGVVDDSQLPKDRFSAERLKGVDSTLKIQPAKLEDSAVYLCASGRDGASGSGNEQFFGPGTRLTVL.

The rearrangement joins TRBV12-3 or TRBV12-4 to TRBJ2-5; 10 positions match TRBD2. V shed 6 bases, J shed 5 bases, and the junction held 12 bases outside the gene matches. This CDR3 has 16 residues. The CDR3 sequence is CASSRTLGLARETQYF. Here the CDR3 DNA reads TGTGCCAGCAGCCGGACCTTGGGACTAGCGCGGGAGACCCAGTACTTC.

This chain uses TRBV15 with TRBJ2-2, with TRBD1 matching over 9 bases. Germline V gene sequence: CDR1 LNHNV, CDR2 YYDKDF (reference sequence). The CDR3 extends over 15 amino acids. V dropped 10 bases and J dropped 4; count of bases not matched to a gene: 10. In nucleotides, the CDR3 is TGTGCCATCGACCGAAACAGGGGGCTCACCGGGGAGCTGTTTTTT. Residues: CAIDRNRGLTGELFF.

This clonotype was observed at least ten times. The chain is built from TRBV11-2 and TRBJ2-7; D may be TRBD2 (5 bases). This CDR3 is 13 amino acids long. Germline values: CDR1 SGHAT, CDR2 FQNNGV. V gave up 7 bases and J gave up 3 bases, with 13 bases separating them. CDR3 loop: CASTKPGSYEQYF. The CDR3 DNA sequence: TGTGCCAGCACAAAACCGGGAAGCTACGAGCAGTACTTC.

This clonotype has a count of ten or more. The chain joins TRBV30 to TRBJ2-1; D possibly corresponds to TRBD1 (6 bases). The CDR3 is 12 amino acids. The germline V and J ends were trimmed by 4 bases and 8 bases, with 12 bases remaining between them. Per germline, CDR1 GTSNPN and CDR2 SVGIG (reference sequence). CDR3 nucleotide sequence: TGTGCCTGGAACAGGGACGCACATGAGCAGTTCTTC. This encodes CAWNRDAHEQFF.

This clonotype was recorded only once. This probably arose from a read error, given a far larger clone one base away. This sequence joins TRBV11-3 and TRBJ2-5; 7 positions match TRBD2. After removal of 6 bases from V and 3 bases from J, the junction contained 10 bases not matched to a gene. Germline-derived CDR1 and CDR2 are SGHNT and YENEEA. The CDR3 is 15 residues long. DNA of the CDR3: TGTGCCAGCAGTTTGTCTGGCGGGGGAGAAGAGACCCAGTACTTC. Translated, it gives CASSLSGGGEETQYF.

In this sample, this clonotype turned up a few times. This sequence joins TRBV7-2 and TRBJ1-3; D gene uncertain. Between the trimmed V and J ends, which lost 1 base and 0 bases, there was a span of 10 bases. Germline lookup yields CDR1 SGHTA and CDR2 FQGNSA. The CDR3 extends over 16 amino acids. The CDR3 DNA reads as TGTGCCAGCAGCTTAGGTCCAGCGAGCTCTGGAAACACCATATATTTT. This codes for CASSLGPASSGNTIYF.

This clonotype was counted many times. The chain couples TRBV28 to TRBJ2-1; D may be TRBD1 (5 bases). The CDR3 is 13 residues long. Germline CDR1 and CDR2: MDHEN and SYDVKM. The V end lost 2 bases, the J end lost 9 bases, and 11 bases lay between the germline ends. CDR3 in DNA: TGTGCCAGCAGTTTAGGCAGGGTGCCTGAGCAGTTCTTC. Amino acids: CASSLGRVPEQFF.

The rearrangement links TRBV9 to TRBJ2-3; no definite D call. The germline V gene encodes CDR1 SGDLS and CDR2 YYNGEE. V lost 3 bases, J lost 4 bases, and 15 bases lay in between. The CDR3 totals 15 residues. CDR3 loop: CASSGRSLSADTQYF. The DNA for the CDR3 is TGTGCCAGCAGCGGTCGCTCGTTAAGCGCAGATACGCAGTATTTT.

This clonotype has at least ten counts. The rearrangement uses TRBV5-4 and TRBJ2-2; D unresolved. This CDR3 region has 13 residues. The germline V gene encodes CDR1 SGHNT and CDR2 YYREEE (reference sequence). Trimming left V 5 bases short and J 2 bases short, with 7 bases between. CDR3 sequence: CASRRGNTGELFF. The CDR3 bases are TGTGCCAGCAGGAGAGGAAACACCGGGGAGCTGTTTTTT. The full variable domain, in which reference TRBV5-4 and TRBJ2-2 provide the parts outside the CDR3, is ETGVTQSPTHLIKTRGQQVTLRCSSQSGHNTVSWYQQALGQGPQFIFQYYREEENGRGNFPPRFSGLQFPNYSSELNVNALELDDSALYLCASRRGNTGELFFGEGSRLTVL.

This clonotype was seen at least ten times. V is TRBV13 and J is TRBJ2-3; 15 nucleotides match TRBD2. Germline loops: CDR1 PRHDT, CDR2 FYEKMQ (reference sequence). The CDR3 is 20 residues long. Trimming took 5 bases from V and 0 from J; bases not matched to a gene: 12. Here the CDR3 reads CASSPNPGLAGGTSTDTQYF. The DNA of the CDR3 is TGTGCCAGCAGCCCAAACCCGGGACTAGCGGGAGGCACTAGCACAGATACGCAGTATTTT. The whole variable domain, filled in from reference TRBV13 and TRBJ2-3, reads AAGVIQSPRHLIKEKRETATLKCYPIPRHDTVYWYQQGPGQDPQFLISFYEKMQSDKGSIPDRFSAQQFSDYHSELNMSSLELGDSALYFCASSPNPGLAGGTSTDTQYFGPGTRLTVL.

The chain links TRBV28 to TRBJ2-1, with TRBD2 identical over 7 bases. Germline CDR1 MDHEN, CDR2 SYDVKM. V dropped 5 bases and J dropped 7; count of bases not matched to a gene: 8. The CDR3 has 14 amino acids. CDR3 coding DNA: TGTGCCAGCAGTGCCTGGACTAGGCGGAATGAGCAGTTCTTC. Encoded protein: CASSAWTRRNEQFF.